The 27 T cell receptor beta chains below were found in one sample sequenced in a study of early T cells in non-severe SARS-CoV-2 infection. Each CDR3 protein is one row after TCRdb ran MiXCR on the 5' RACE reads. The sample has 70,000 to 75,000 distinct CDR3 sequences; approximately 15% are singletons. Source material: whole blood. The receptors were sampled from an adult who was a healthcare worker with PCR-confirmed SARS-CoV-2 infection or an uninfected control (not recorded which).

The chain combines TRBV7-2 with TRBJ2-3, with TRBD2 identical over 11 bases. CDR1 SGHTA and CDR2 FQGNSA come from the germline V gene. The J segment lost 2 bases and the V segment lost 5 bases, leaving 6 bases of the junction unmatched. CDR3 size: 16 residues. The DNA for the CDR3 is TGTGCCAGCAGCGCCCGACTAGCGGGGTACACAGATACGCAGTATTTT. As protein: CASSARLAGYTDTQYF.

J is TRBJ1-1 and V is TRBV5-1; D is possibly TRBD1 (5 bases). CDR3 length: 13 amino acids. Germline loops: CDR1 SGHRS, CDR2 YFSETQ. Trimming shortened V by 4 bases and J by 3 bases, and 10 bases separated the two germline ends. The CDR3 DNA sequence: TGCGCCAGCAGCGCTTCGGGGGACACTGAAGCTTTCTTT. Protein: CASSASGDTEAFF.

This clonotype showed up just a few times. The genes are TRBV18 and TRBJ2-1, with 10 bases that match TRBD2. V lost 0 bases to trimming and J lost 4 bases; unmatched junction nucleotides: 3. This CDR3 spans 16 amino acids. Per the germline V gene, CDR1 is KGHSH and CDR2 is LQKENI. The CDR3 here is CASSPPVLAGYNEQFF. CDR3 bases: TGTGCCAGCTCACCACCGGTACTAGCGGGGTACAATGAGCAGTTCTTC. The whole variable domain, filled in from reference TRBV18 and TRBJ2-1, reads NAGVMQNPRHLVRRRGQEARLRCSPMKGHSHVYWYRQLPEEGLKFMVYLQKENIIDESGMPKERFSAEFPKEGPSILRIQQVVRGDSAAYFCASSPPVLAGYNEQFFGPGTRLTVL.

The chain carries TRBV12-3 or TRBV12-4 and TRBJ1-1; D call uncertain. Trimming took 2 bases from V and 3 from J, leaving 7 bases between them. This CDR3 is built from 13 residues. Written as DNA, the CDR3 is TGTGCCAGCAGTTTACAGCGCGACACTGAAGCTTTCTTT. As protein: CASSLQRDTEAFF.

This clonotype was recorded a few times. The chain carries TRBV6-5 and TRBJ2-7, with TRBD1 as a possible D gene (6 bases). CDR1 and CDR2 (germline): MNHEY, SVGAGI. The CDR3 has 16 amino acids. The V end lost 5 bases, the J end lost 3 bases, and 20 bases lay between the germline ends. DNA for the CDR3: TGTGCCAGCAGTCACCAAGGGATAAGGACAGACTACGAGCAGTACTTC. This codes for CASSHQGIRTDYEQYF.

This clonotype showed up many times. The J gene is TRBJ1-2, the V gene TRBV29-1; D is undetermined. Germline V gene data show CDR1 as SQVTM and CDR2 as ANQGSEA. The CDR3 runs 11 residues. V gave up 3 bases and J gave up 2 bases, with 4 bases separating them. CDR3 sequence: CSVESNYGYTF. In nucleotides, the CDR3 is TGCAGCGTTGAGTCGAACTATGGCTACACCTTC.

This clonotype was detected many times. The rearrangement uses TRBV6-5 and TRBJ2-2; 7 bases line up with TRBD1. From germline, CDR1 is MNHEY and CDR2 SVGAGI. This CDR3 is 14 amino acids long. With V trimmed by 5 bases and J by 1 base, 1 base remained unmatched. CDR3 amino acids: CASSGDRNTGELFF. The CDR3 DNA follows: TGTGCCAGCAGTGGGGACAGGAACACCGGGGAGCTGTTTTTT.

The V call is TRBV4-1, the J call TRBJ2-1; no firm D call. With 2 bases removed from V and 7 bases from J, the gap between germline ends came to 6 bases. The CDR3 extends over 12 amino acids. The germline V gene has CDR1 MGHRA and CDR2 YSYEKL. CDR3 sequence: CASSQNRNEQFF. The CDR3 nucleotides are TGCGCCAGCAGCCAAAATAGGAATGAGCAGTTCTTC.

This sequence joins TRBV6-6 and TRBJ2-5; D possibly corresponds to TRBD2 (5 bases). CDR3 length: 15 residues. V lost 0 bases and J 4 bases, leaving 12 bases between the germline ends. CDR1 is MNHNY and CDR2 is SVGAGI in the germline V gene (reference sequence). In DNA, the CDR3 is TGTGCCAGCAGTTACTCCCACCGGGGATCAGAGACCCAGTACTTC. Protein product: CASSYSHRGSETQYF.

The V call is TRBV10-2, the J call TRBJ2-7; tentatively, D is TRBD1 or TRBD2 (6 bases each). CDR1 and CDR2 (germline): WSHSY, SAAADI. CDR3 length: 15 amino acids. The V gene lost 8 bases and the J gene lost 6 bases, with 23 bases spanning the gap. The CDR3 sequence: CASSRGGDATLEQYF. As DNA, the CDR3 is TGCGCCAGCTCCAGGGGCGGGGACGCCACCCTCGAGCAGTACTTC.

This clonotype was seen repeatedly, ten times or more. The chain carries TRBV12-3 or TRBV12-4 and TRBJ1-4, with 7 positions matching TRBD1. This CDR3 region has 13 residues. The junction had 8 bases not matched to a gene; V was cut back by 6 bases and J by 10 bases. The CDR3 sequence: CASSWGQYGKLFF. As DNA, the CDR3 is TGTGCCAGCAGCTGGGGACAGTATGGAAAACTGTTTTTT.

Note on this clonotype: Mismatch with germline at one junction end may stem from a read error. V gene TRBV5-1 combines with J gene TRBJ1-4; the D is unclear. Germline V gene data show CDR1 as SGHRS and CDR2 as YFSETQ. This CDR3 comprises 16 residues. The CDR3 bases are TGCCCCAGCAGCTTGGACTCGGCAGCAACTAATGAAAAACTGTTTTTT. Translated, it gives CPSSLDSAATNEKLFF.

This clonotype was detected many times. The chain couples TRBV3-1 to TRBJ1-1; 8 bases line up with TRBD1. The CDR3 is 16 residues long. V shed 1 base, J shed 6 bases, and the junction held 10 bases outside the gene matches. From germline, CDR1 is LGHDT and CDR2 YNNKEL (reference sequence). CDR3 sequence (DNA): TGTGCCAGCAGCCAAGTCAACAGGGGGTTAATCGCTGAAGCTTTCTTT. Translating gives CASSQVNRGLIAEAFF.

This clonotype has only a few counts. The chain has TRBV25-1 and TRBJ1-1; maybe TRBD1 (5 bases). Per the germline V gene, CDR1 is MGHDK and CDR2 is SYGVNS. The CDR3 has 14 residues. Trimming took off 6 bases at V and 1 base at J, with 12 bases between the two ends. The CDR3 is CASRGGSWNTEAFF. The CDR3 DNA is TGTGCCAGCAGGGGGGGAAGTTGGAACACTGAAGCTTTCTTT.

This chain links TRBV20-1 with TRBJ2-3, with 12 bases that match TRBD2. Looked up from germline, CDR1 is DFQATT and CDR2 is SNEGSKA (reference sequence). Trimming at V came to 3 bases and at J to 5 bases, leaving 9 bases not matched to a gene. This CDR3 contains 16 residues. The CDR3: CSASGLAGGYGDTQYF. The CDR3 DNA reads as TGCAGTGCTAGTGGCCTAGCGGGGGGGTATGGAGATACGCAGTATTTT.

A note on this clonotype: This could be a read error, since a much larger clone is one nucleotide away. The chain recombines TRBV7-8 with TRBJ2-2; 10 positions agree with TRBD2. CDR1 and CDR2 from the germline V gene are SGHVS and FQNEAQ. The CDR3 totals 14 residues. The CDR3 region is CVSSLAGGSGELFF. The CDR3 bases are TGTGTCAGCAGCTTAGCGGGGGGAAGCGGGGAGCTGTTTTTT.

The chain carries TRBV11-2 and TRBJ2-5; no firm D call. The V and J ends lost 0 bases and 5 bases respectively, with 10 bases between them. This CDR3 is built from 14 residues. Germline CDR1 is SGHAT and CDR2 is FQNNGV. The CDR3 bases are TGTGCCAGCAGCTTAGACGGCTACCTGGAGACCCAGTACTTC. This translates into CASSLDGYLETQYF.

As DNA, the CDR3 is TGTGCCAGCAGGAAAAGGGAGAACTATGGCTACACCTTC. Amino acids: CASRKRENYGYTF. The chain uses TRBV6-2 or TRBV6-3 and TRBJ1-2; no clear D. The length of the CDR3 is 13 residues. Trimming stripped 6 bases from V and 2 bases from J, with 10 bases between. Germline V lookup: CDR1 MNHEY, CDR2 SVGEGT.

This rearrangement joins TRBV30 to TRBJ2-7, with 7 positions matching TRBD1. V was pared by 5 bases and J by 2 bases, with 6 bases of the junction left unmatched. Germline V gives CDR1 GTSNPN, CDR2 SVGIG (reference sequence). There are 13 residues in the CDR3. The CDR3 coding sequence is TGTGCCTGGGAAACAGGGGCTCCCTACGAGCAGTACTTC. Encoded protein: CAWETGAPYEQYF.

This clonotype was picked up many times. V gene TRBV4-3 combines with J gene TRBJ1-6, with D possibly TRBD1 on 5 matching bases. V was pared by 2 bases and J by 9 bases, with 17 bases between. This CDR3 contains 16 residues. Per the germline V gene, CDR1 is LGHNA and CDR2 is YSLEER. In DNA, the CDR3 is TGCGCCAGCAGCCAACGGGAGGGGCCTACTTCTTCACCCCTCCACTTT. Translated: CASSQREGPTSSPLHF.

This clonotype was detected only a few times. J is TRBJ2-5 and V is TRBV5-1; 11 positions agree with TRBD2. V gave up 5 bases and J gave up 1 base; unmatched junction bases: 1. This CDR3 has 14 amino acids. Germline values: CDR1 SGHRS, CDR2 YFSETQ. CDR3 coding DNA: TGCGCCAGCAGACTAGCGGGGGCCCAAGAGACCCAGTACTTC. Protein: CASRLAGAQETQYF.

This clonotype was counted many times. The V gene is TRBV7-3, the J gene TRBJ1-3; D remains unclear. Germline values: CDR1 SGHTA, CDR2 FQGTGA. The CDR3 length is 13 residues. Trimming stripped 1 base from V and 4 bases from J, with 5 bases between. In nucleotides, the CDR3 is TGTGCCAGCAGCTTAATAAGAGGAAACACCATATATTTT. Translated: CASSLIRGNTIYF.

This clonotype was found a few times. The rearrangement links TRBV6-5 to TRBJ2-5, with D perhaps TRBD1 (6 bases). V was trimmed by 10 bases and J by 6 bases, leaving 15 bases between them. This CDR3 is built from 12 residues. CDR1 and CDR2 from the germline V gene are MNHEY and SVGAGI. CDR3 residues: CATRGGMKTQYF. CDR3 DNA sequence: TGTGCCACCCGAGGGGGTATGAAGACCCAGTACTTC.

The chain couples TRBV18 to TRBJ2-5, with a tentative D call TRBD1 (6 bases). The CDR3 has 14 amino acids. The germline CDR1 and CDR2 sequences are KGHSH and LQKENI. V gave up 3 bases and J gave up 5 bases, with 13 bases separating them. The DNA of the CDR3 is TGTGCCAGCTCACCGTTGATTGGACAGGAGACCCAGTACTTC. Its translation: CASSPLIGQETQYF.

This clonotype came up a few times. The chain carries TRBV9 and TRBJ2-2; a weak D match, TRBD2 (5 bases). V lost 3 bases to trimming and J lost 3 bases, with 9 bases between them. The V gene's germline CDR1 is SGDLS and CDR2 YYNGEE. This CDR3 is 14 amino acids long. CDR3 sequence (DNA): TGTGCCAGCAGCGGGACGGGGTACACCGGGGAGCTGTTTTTT. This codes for CASSGTGYTGELFF.

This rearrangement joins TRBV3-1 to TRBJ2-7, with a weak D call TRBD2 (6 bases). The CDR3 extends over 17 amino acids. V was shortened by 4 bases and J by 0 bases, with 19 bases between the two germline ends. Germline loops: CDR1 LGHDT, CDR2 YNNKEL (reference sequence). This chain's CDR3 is CASSPPGAGAGSYEQYF. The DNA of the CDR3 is TGTGCCAGCAGCCCTCCAGGTGCAGGAGCGGGCTCCTACGAGCAGTACTTC.

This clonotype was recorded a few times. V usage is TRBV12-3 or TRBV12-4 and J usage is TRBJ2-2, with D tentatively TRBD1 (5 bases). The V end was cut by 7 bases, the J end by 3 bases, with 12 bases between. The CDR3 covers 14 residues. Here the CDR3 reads CASTDDSDTGELFF. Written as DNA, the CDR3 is TGTGCCAGCACCGACGACAGCGACACCGGGGAGCTGTTTTTT.